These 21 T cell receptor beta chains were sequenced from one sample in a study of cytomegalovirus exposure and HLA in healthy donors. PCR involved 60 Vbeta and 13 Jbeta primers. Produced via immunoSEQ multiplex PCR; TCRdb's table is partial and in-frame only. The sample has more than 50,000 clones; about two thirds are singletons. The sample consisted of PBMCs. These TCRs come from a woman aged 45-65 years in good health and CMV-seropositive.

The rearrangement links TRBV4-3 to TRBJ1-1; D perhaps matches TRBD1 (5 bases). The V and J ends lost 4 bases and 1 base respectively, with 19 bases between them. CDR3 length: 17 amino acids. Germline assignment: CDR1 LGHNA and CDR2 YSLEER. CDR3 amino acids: CASSPSAGVSGNTEAFF. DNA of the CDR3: TGCGCCAGCAGCCCATCCGCGGGGGTTTCAGGGAACACTGAAGCTTTCTTT.

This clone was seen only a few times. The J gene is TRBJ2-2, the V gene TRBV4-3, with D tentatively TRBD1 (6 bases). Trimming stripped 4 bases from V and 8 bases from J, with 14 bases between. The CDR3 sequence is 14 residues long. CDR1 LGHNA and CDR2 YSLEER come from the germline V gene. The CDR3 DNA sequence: TGCGCCAGCAGCCCACAGGGCGGCAAAGGGGAGCTGTTTTTT. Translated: CASSPQGGKGELFF.

The CDR3 coding sequence is TGTGCCAGCAGGTCTTTGAATCAGCCCCAGCATTTT. This encodes CASRSLNQPQHF. The J gene is TRBJ1-5, the V gene TRBV9; D is ambiguous. With 5 bases removed from V and 4 bases from J, the gap between germline ends came to 7 bases. In germline, CDR1 is SGDLS, CDR2 YYNGEE. The CDR3 length is 12 residues.

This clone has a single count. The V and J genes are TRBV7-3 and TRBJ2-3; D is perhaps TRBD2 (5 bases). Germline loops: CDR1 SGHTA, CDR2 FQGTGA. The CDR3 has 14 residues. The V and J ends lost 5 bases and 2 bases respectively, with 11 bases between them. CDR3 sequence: CASSHTGVTDTQYF. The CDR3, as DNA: TGTGCCAGCAGCCACACCGGGGTCACAGATACGCAGTATTTT. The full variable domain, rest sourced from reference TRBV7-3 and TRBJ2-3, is GAGVSQTPSNKVTEKGKYVELRCDPISGHTALYWYRQSLGQGPEFLIYFQGTGAADDSGLPNDRFFAVRPEGSVSTLKIQRTERGDSAVYLCASSHTGVTDTQYFGPGTRLTVL.

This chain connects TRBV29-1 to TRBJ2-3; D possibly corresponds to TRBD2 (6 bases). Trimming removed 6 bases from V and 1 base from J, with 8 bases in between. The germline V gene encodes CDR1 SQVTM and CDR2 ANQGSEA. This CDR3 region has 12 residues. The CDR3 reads CSVGGGTDTQYF. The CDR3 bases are TGCAGCGTGGGAGGAGGCACAGATACGCAGTATTTT.

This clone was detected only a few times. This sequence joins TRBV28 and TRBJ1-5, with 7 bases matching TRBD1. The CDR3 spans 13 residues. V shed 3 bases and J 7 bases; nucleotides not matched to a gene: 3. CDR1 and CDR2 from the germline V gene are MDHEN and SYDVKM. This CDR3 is CASSFVTGQPQHF. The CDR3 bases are TGTGCCAGCAGTTTTGTGACAGGGCAGCCCCAGCATTTT.

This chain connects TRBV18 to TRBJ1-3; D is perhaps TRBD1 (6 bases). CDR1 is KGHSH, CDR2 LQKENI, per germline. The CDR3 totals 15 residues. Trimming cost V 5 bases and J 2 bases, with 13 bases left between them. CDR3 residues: CASSVAGATGNTIYF. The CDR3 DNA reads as TGTGCCAGCTCAGTGGCAGGGGCAACTGGAAACACCATATATTTT. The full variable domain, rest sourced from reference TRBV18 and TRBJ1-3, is NAGVMQNPRHLVRRRGQEARLRCSPMKGHSHVYWYRQLPEEGLKFMVYLQKENIIDESGMPKERFSAEFPKEGPSILRIQQVVRGDSAAYFCASSVAGATGNTIYFGEGSWLTVV.

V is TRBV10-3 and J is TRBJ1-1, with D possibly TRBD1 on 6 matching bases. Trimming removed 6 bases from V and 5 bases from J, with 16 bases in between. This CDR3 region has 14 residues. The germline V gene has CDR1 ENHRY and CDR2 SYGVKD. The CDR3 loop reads CAIRKTGAGTEAFF. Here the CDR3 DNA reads TGTGCCATCAGAAAGACAGGAGCTGGGACTGAAGCTTTCTTT.

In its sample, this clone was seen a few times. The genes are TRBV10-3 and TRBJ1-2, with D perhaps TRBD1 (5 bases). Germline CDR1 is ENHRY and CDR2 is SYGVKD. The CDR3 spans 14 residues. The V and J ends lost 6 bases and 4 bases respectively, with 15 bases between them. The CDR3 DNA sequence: TGTGCCATCAGCTTAGAAGGGGAGGTCTATGGCTACACCTTC. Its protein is CAISLEGEVYGYTF.

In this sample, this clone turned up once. CDR3 DNA sequence: TGTGCCAGCAGTCCTACTTTGGACAGGGTATTTTACGAGCAGTACTTC. It translates to CASSPTLDRVFYEQYF. The chain joins TRBV27 to TRBJ2-7; 8 bases map to TRBD1. V gave up 5 bases and J gave up 4 bases; unmatched junction bases: 13. The CDR3 has 16 amino acids. The germline V gene encodes CDR1 MNHEY and CDR2 SMNVEV (reference sequence).

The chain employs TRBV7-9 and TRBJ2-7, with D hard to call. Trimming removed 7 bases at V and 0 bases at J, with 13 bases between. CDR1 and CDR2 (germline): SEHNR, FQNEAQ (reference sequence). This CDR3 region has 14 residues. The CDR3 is CASTPGSSSYEQYF. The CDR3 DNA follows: TGTGCCAGCACCCCCGGGTCCAGCTCCTACGAGCAGTACTTC.

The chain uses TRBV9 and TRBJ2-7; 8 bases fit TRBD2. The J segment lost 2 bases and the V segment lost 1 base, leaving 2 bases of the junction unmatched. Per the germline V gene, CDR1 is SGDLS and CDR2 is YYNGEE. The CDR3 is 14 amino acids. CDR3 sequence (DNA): TGTGCCAGCAGCGTAACGGGGGGGGCCTACGAGCAGTACTTC. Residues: CASSVTGGAYEQYF. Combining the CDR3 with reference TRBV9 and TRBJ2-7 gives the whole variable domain DSGVTQTPKHLITATGQRVTLRCSPRSGDLSVYWYQQSLDQGLQFLIQYYNGEERAKGNILERFSAQQFPDLHSELNLSSLELGDSALYFCASSVTGGAYEQYFGPGTRLTVT.

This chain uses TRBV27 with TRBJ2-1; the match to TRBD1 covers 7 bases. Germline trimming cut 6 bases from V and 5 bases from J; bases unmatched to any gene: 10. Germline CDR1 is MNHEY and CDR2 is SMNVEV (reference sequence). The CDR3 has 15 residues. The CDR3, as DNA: TGTGCCAGCAGCCGCACAGGGGAACGCGACAATGAGCAGTTCTTC. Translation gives CASSRTGERDNEQFF.

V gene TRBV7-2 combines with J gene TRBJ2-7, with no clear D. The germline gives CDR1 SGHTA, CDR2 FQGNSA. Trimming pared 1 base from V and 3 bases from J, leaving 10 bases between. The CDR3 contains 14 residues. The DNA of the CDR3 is TGTGCCAGCAGCTTAGGTACGGTGCGCTACGAGCAGTACTTC. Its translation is CASSLGTVRYEQYF.

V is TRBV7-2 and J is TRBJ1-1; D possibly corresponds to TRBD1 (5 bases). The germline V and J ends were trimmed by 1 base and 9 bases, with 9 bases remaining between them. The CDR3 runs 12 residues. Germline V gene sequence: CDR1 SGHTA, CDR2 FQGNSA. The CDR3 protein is CASSLGTYKAFF. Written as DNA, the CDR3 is TGTGCCAGCAGCTTAGGGACATACAAAGCTTTCTTT.

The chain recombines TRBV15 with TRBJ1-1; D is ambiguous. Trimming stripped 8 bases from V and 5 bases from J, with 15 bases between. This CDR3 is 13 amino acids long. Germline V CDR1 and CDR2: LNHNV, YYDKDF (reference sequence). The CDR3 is CATGRRAVTEAFF. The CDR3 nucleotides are TGTGCCACCGGTCGGCGGGCTGTGACTGAAGCTTTCTTT.

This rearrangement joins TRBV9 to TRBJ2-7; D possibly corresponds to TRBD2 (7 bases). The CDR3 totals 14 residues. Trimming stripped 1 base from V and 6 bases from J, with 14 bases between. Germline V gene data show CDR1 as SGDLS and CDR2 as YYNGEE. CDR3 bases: TGTGCCAGCAGCGTACGCGGGGGCCTGGCCGAGCAGTACTTC. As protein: CASSVRGGLAEQYF.

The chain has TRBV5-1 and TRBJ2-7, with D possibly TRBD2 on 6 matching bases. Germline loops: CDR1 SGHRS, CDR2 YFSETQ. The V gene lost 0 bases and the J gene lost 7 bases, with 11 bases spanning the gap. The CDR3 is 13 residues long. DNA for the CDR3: TGCGCCAGCAGCTTGGCGCTAGGAGGGGAGCAGTACTTC. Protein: CASSLALGGEQYF. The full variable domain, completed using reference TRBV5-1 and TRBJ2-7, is KAGVTQTPRYLIKTRGQQVTLSCSPISGHRSVSWYQQTPGQGLQFLFEYFSETQRNKGNFPGRFSGRQFSNSRSEMNVSTLELGDSALYLCASSLALGGEQYFGPGTRLTVT.

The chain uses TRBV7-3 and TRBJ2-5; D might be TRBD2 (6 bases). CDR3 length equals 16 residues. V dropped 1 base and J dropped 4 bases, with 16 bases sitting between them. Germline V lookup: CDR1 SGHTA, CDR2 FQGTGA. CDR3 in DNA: TGTGCCAGCAGCTTAAGGGCCGGAGGGTTCGGAGAGACCCAGTACTTC. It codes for CASSLRAGGFGETQYF.

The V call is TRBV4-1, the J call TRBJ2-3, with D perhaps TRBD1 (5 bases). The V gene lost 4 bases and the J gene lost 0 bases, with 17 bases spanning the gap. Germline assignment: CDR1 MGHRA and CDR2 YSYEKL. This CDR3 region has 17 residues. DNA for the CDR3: TGCGCCAGCAGCCGTCCAAGGGGTGACTCTAGCACAGATACGCAGTATTTT. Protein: CASSRPRGDSSTDTQYF.

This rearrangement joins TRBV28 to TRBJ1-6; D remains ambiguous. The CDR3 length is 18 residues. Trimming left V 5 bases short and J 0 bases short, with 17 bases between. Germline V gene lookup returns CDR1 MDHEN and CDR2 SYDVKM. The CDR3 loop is CASSRSVRSGSYNSPLHF. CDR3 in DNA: TGTGCCAGCAGTCGGAGCGTACGTAGCGGCTCCTATAATTCACCCCTCCACTTT.